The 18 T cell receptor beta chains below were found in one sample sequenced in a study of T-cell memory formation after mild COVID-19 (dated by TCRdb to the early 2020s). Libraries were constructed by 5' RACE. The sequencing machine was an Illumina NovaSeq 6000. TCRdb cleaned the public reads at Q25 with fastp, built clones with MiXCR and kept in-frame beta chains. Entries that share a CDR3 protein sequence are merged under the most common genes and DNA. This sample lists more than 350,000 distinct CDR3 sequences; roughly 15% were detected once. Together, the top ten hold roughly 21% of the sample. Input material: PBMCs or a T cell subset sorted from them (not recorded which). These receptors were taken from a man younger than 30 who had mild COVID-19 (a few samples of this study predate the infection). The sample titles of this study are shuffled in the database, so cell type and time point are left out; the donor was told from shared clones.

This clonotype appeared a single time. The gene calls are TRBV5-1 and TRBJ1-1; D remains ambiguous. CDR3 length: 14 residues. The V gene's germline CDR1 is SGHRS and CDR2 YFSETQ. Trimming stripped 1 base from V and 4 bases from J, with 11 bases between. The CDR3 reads CASSLYGVSTEAFF. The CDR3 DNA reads TGCGCCAGCAGCTTGTACGGGGTTTCCACTGAAGCTTTCTTT.

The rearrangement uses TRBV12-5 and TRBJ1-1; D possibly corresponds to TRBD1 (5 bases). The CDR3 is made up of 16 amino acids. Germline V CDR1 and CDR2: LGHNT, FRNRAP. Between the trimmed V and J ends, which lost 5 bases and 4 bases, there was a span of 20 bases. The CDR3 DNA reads TGTGCTAGTGGTCGAGTATCCGGAGGGGCGGGCACTGAAGCTTTCTTT. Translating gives CASGRVSGGAGTEAFF.

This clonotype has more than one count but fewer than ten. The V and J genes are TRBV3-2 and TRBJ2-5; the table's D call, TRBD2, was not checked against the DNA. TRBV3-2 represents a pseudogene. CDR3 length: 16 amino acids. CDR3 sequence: CASSHSDWGPQETQYF. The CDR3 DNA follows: TGTGCCAGCAGCCATTCCGATTGGGGCCCGCAAGAGACCCAGTACTTC.

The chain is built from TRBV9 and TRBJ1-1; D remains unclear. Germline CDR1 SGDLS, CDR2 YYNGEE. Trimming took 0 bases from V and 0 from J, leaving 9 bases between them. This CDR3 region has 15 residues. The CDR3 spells CASSVDVAMNTEAFF. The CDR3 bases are TGTGCCAGCAGCGTAGACGTCGCCATGAACACTGAAGCTTTCTTT.

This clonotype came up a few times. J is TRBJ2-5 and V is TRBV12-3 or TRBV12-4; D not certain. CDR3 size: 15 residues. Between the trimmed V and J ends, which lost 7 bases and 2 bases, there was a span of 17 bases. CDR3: CASKLWSDDQETQYF. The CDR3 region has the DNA TGTGCCAGCAAACTCTGGTCAGATGATCAAGAGACCCAGTACTTC.

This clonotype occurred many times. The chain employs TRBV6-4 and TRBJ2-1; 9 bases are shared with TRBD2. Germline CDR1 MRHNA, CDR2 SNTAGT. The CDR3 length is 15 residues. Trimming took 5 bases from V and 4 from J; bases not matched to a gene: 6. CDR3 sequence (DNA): TGTGCCAGCAGTATCAGCGGGGGGCAATACAATGAGCAGTTCTTC. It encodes CASSISGGQYNEQFF.

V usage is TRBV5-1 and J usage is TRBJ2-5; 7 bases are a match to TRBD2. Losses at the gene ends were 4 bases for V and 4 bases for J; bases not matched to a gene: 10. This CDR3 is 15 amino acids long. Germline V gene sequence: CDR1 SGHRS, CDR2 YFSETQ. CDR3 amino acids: CASSLLGSGVETQYF. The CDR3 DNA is TGCGCCAGCAGCCTGCTGGGGAGCGGGGTAGAGACCCAGTACTTC.

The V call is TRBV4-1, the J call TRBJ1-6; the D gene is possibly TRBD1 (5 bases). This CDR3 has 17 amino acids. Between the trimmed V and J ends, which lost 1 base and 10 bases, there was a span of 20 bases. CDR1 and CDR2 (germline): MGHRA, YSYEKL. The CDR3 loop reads CASSQAGLRSLVSPLHF. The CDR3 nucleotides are TGCGCCAGCAGCCAAGCAGGGCTACGCAGCCTTGTATCACCCCTCCACTTT.

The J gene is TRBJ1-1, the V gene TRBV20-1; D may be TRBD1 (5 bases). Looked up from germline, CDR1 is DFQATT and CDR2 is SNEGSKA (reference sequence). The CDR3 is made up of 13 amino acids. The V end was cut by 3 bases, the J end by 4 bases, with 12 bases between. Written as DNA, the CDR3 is TGCAGTGCTAGCGCAGGGTCTCCCACTGAAGCTTTCTTT. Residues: CSASAGSPTEAFF.

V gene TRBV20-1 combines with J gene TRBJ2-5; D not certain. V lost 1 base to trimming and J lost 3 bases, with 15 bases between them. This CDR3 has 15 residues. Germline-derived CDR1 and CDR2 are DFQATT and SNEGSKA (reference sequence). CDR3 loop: CSARVSQLVEETQYF. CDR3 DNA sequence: TGCAGTGCTAGAGTTTCGCAGCTAGTTGAAGAGACCCAGTACTTC.

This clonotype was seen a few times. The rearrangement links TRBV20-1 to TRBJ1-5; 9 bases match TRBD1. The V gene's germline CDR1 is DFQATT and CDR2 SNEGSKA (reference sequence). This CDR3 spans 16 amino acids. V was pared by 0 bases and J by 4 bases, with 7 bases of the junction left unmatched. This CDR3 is CSARDGQGSGNQPQHF. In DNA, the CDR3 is TGCAGTGCTAGAGATGGACAGGGGAGTGGAAATCAGCCCCAGCATTTT.

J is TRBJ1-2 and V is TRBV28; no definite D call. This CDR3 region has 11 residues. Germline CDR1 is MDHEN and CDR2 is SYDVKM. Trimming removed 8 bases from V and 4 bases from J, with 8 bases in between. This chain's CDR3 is CASGMSYGYTF. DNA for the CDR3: TGTGCCAGCGGAATGAGCTATGGCTACACCTTC.

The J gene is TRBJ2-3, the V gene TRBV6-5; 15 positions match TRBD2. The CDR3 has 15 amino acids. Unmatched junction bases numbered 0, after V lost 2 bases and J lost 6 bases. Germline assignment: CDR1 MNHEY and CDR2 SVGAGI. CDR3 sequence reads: CASSYGTSGGDTQYF. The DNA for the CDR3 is TGTGCCAGCAGTTACGGGACTAGCGGGGGGGATACGCAGTATTTT.

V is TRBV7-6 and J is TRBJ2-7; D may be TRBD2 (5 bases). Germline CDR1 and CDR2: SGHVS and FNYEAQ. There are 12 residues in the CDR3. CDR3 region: CASSPRPTIGGV. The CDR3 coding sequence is TGTGCCAGCAGCCCCCGACCGACAATCGGAGGCGTC.

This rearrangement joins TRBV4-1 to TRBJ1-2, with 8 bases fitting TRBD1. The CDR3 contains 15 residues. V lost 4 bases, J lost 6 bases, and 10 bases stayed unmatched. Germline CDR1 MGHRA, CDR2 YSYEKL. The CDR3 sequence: CASSRQGQVLNGYTF. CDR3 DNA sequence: TGCGCCAGCAGCCGACAGGGACAGGTGCTTAATGGCTACACCTTC.

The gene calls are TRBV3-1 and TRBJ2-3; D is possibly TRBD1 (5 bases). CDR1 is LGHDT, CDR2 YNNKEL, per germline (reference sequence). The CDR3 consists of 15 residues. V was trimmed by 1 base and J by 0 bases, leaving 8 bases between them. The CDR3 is CASSQGTISTDTQYF. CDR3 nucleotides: TGTGCCAGCAGCCAAGGGACAATTAGCACAGATACGCAGTATTTT.

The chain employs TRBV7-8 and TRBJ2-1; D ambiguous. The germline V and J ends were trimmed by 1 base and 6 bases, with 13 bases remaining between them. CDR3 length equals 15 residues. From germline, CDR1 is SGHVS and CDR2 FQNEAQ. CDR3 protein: CASSLGRSPGNEQFF. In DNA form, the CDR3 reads TGTGCCAGCAGCTTAGGACGCTCTCCGGGCAATGAGCAGTTCTTC.

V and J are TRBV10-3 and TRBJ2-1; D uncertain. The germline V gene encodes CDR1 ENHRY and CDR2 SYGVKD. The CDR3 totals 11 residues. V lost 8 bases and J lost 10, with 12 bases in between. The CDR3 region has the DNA TGTGCCATCGGTCGAGGTCCCGAGCAGTTCTTC. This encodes CAIGRGPEQFF.